This T cell receptor beta chain was captured by sequencing in a study of technical replicates of blood from a handful of donors. CDR1 and CDR2 (germline): SGHAT, FQNNGV. The CDR3 runs to 13 residues. The ends were cut back, 2 bases at V and 5 bases at J, with 9 bases in the middle. The assay was immunoSEQ multiplex PCR, and TCRdb's table has in-frame clones only and misses some. The table shows fewer than 45,000 clones, with 96% occurring only once. The sequenced material came from T cells isolated from PBMCs. The chain links TRBV11-2 to TRBJ2-5, with D unclear. The clonotype originates from a human donor in good health. The CDR3 loop reads CASSLSRLETQYF. In DNA, the CDR3 is TGTGCCAGCAGCTTAAGCAGGCTGGAGACCCAGTACTTC.